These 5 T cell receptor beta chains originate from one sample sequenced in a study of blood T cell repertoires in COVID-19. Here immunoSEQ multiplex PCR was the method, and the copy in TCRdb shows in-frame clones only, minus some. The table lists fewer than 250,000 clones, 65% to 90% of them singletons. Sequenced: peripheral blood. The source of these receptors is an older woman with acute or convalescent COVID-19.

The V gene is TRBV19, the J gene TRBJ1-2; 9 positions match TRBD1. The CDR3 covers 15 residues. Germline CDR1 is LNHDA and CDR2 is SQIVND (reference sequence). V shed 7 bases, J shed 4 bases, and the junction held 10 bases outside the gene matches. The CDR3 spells CASTKDRGGPYGYTF. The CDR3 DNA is TGTGCCAGTACCAAGGACAGGGGCGGCCCCTATGGCTACACCTTC.

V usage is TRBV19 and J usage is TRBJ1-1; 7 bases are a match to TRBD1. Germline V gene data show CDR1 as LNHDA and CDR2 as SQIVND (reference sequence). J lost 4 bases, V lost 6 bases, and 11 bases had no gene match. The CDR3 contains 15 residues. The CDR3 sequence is CASRTQGERSTEAFF. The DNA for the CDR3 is TGTGCCAGTAGAACGCAGGGGGAAAGGTCCACTGAAGCTTTCTTT.

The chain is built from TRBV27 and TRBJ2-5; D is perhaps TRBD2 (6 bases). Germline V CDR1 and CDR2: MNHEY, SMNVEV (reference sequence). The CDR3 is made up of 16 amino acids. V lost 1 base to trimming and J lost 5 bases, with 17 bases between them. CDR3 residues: CASSLYGGIRGETQYF. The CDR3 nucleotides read TGTGCCAGCAGTTTATATGGGGGAATTCGGGGGGAGACCCAGTACTTC.

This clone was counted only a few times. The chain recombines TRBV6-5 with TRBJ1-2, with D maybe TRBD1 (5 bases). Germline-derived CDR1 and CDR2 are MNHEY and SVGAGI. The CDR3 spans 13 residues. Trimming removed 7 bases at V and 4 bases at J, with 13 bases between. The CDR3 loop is CASKQALPYGYTF. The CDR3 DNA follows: TGTGCCAGCAAACAGGCCCTCCCCTATGGCTACACCTTC.

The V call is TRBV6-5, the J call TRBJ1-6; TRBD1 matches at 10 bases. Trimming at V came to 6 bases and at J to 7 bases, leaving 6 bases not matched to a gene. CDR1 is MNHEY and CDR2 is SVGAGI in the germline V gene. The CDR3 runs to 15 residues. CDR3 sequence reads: CASRETGGGNSPLHF. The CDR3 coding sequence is TGTGCCAGCAGAGAGACAGGGGGCGGGAATTCACCCCTCCACTTT.